These 29 T cell receptor beta chains originate from one sample sequenced in a study of naive and memory T cell subsets. General study results and limits: Naive repertoires, especially CD8, held a few larger clonotypes, possibly memory cells re-expressing CD45RA.

The antigens these receptors bind are not known. Two oligonucleotides, mixed equimolar, formed the beta constant-region primer covering TRBC1 and TRBC2. Nested alpha and beta constant-region primers with the SP2 primer drove four PCR rounds on ligated cDNA. TCRdb called the UMI-ligation and nested PCR reads again in MiXCR, with one record for every CDR3 protein. Of tens of thousands of distinct CDR3 sequences listed, about 10% are singletons. Sequencing used naive CD4+ T cells from blood. These receptor sequences come from a human donor in good health.

This chain uses TRBV6-2 or TRBV6-3 with TRBJ1-5, with D possibly TRBD1 on 5 matching bases. CDR3 length: 14 amino acids. The germline V and J ends were trimmed by 6 bases and 4 bases, with 13 bases remaining between them. The germline V gene encodes CDR1 MNHEY and CDR2 SVGEGT. CDR3: CASRQTELNQPQHF. The CDR3 region has the DNA TGTGCCAGCAGACAGACAGAGTTAAATCAGCCCCAGCATTTT.

V usage is TRBV7-8 and J usage is TRBJ1-4; 7 positions agree with TRBD1. Germline CDR1 reads SGHVS; CDR2 reads FQNEAQ. J lost 8 bases, V lost 5 bases, and 8 bases had no gene match. The CDR3 length is 14 residues. The CDR3 sequence is CASSLDRAGEKLFF. CDR3 bases: TGTGCCAGCAGCCTCGACAGGGCGGGGGAAAAACTGTTTTTT. The full variable domain, with the rest looked up from reference TRBV7-8 and TRBJ1-4, is GAGVSQSPRYKVAKRGQDVALRCDPISGHVSLFWYQQALGQGPEFLTYFQNEAQLDKSGLPSDRFFAERPEGSVSTLKIQRTQQEDSAVYLCASSLDRAGEKLFFGSGTQLSVL.

V and J are TRBV12-3 or TRBV12-4 and TRBJ2-5; D remains ambiguous. CDR3 length: 12 residues. The ends were cut back, 6 bases at V and 3 bases at J, with 8 bases in the middle. The chain's CDR3 is CASSSREETQYF. Here the CDR3 DNA reads TGTGCCAGCAGCTCCCGTGAAGAGACCCAGTACTTC.

This clonotype was detected only a few times. The chain uses TRBV12-3 or TRBV12-4 and TRBJ1-2; the match to TRBD1 covers 7 bases. This CDR3 contains 16 residues. The V and J ends lost 4 bases and 3 bases, in that order; junction bases with no gene match: 11. The CDR3 sequence is CASSSPGTERYYGYTF. The CDR3 DNA is TGTGCCAGCAGTTCTCCCGGGACAGAACGGTACTATGGCTACACCTTC.

The chain is built from TRBV29-1 and TRBJ1-1; maybe TRBD1 (6 bases). Trimming took off 3 bases at V and 10 bases at J, with 15 bases between the two ends. The CDR3 extends over 12 amino acids. Per germline, CDR1 SQVTM and CDR2 ANQGSEA. CDR3 nucleotide sequence: TGCAGCGTTGAGGCTACAGGGCTCGGAGCTTTCTTT. The encoded protein is CSVEATGLGAFF.

This clonotype has ten or more counts. The V and J genes are TRBV6-1 and TRBJ2-7, with D perhaps matching TRBD2 (5 bases). The germline CDR1 and CDR2 sequences are MNHNS and SASEGT. The CDR3 sequence is 13 residues long. Trimming cost V 2 bases and J 2 bases, with 7 bases left between them. The DNA of the CDR3 is TGTGCCAGCAGTGAACGGAGGCCCTACGAGCAGTACTTC. Translating gives CASSERRPYEQYF.

This clonotype was found a few times. The chain links TRBV6-2 or TRBV6-3 to TRBJ1-1, with 11 bases that match TRBD1. Germline CDR1 and CDR2: MNHEY and SVGEGT. V lost 4 bases to trimming and J lost 5 bases; unmatched junction nucleotides: 3. There are 14 residues in the CDR3. The CDR3 here is CASSWGTGGTEAFF. CDR3 nucleotides: TGTGCCAGCAGTTGGGGGACAGGGGGAACTGAAGCTTTCTTT.

This rearrangement joins TRBV6-5 to TRBJ2-7, with 12 bases that match TRBD1. The CDR3 runs to 15 residues. Germline trimming cut 2 bases from V and 5 bases from J; bases unmatched to any gene: 4. Germline V gene data show CDR1 as MNHEY and CDR2 as SVGAGI. The CDR3: CASSYLGQGAHEQYF. In DNA, the CDR3 is TGTGCCAGCAGTTACCTGGGACAGGGGGCCCACGAGCAGTACTTC.

This chain links TRBV9 with TRBJ1-6; D gene uncertain. The length of the CDR3 is 16 residues. V was shortened by 3 bases and J by 3 bases, with 13 bases between the two germline ends. Germline lookup yields CDR1 SGDLS and CDR2 YYNGEE. Here the CDR3 reads CASSADGSLYNSPLHF. The CDR3 region has the DNA TGTGCCAGCAGCGCAGACGGGTCGCTCTATAATTCACCCCTCCACTTT.

This clonotype has a handful of counts. CDR3 sequence: CASSMPRAGQEKETQYF. Written as DNA, the CDR3 is TGTGCCAGCAGTATGCCTAGGGCGGGCCAAGAAAAAGAGACCCAGTACTTC. J is TRBJ2-5 and V is TRBV25-1; TRBD2 might be the D (5 bases). The germline V gene encodes CDR1 MGHDK and CDR2 SYGVNS. The V end was cut by 5 bases, the J end by 3 bases, with 22 bases between. The CDR3 is 17 amino acids. The full variable domain, with the rest looked up from reference TRBV25-1 and TRBJ2-5, is EADIYQTPRYLVIGTGKKITLECSQTMGHDKMYWYQQDPGMELHLIHYSYGVNSTEKGDLSSESTVSRIRTEHFPLTLESARPSHTSQYLCASSMPRAGQEKETQYFGPGTRLLVL.

The chain employs TRBV20-1 and TRBJ2-1, with TRBD2 identical over 10 bases. The V gene's germline CDR1 is DFQATT and CDR2 SNEGSKA (reference sequence). The J segment lost 4 bases and the V segment lost 3 bases, leaving 3 bases of the junction unmatched. The CDR3 totals 14 residues. The CDR3 DNA is TGCAGTGCTAGTCGGACTAGCGGTTACAATGAGCAGTTCTTC. Its translation: CSASRTSGYNEQFF.

The sample holds many counts of this clonotype. J is TRBJ2-4 and V is TRBV4-3, with TRBD2 matching 8 bases. Germline loops: CDR1 LGHNA, CDR2 YSLEER. V was clipped by 8 bases and J by 0 bases; unmatched bases: 6. The CDR3 runs to 15 residues. The CDR3 region is CASRGGPLAKNIQYF. For the CDR3, the DNA is TGCGCCAGCCGGGGGGGGCCTCTAGCCAAAAACATTCAGTACTTC.

This chain connects TRBV4-2 to TRBJ2-1, with 9 bases lining up with TRBD2. J gave up 3 bases and V 0 bases, and 18 bases lay outside the gene matches. This CDR3 has 21 amino acids. Germline V CDR1 and CDR2: LGHNA, YNFKEQ. The CDR3 coding sequence is TGTGCCAGCAGCCAAGATAGGGGCGGTGGGCTACTAGCGGGTTTCTACAATGAGCAGTTCTTC. It encodes CASSQDRGGGLLAGFYNEQFF.

This clonotype was counted at least ten times. V is TRBV20-1 and J is TRBJ1-1; TRBD1 might be the D (6 bases). This CDR3 has 12 amino acids. Germline CDR1 DFQATT, CDR2 SNEGSKA (reference sequence). The V and J ends lost 6 bases and 4 bases respectively, with 12 bases between them. The CDR3 DNA is TGCAGTGCCAAGGAGGGGGGCACTGAAGCTTTCTTT. As protein: CSAKEGGTEAFF.

This clonotype was seen a handful of times. The chain has TRBV11-3 and TRBJ1-1; the match to TRBD1 covers 12 bases. The V and J ends lost 5 bases and 1 base, in that order; junction bases with no gene match: 2. The CDR3 consists of 15 residues. Germline lookup yields CDR1 SGHNT and CDR2 YENEEA. CDR3 in DNA: TGTGCCAGCAGCACGGGACAGGGGGCGAACACTGAAGCTTTCTTT. It specifies CASSTGQGANTEAFF.

The table lists this clonotype with a few counts. J is TRBJ1-2 and V is TRBV5-1; D gene ambiguous. The ends were cut back, 4 bases at V and 6 bases at J, with 19 bases in the middle. CDR3 size: 15 residues. Germline CDR1 and CDR2: SGHRS and YFSETQ. The CDR3: CASSTDLLAGDGYTF. In DNA form, the CDR3 reads TGCGCCAGCAGCACCGATTTATTGGCCGGAGATGGCTACACCTTC.

The J gene is TRBJ2-7, the V gene TRBV12-3 or TRBV12-4, with D perhaps TRBD1 (7 bases). V lost 6 bases and J lost 0, with 12 bases in between. The CDR3 is 14 residues long. The CDR3: CASSARDSSYEQYF. CDR3 bases: TGTGCCAGCAGCGCGCGGGACAGCTCCTACGAGCAGTACTTC.

DNA for the CDR3: TGTGCCAGCAGTTCCCGGGCTAGCTCCTACGAGCAGTACTTC. This sequence encodes CASSSRASSYEQYF. The rearrangement joins TRBV12-3 or TRBV12-4 to TRBJ2-7; D ambiguous. Trimming shortened V by 4 bases and J by 0 bases, and 10 bases separated the two germline ends. This CDR3 region has 14 residues.

This clonotype was seen more than once but under ten times. The chain links TRBV12-3 or TRBV12-4 to TRBJ2-2, with 7 nucleotides matching TRBD2. The trim removed 8 bases at V and 2 bases at J, leaving 11 bases unmatched. This CDR3 spans 16 amino acids. CDR3 DNA sequence: TGTGCCAGCGCTTTGCATCCTAGCGGAAACACCGGGGAGCTGTTTTTT. Its translation: CASALHPSGNTGELFF.

This clonotype was detected many times. The chain combines TRBV11-2 with TRBJ2-1; 7 bases match TRBD1. Germline CDR1 is SGHAT and CDR2 is FQNNGV. V lost 6 bases to trimming and J lost 5 bases; unmatched junction nucleotides: 16. The CDR3 is 17 residues long. CDR3 sequence reads: CASSSNPGTVADNEQFF. The CDR3 nucleotides read TGTGCCAGCAGTTCCAACCCCGGGACAGTGGCGGACAATGAGCAGTTCTTC. The full variable domain, in which reference TRBV11-2 and TRBJ2-1 provide the parts outside the CDR3, is EAGVAQSPRYKIIEKRQSVAFWCNPISGHATLYWYQQILGQGPKLLIQFQNNGVVDDSQLPKDRFSAERLKGVDSTLKIQPAKLEDSAVYLCASSSNPGTVADNEQFFGPGTRLTVL.

This clonotype was found many times. This chain connects TRBV19 to TRBJ2-1; D gene unclear. The CDR3 has 15 residues. V was trimmed by 5 bases and J by 2 bases, leaving 13 bases between them. Germline loops: CDR1 LNHDA, CDR2 SQIVND (reference sequence). CDR3 sequence: CASSLGIAPYNEQFF. DNA of the CDR3: TGTGCCAGTAGTTTGGGCATAGCCCCCTACAATGAGCAGTTCTTC.

At least ten counts were recorded for this clonotype. This chain's CDR3 is CASSVESGSYEQYF. The CDR3 DNA reads TGTGCCAGCAGCGTAGAGAGTGGGAGCTACGAGCAGTACTTC. The V and J genes are TRBV9 and TRBJ2-7; maybe TRBD2 (5 bases). V lost 0 bases to trimming and J lost 3 bases, with 10 bases between them. The CDR3 contains 14 residues. Germline values: CDR1 SGDLS, CDR2 YYNGEE. The full variable domain, completed using reference TRBV9 and TRBJ2-7, is DSGVTQTPKHLITATGQRVTLRCSPRSGDLSVYWYQQSLDQGLQFLIQYYNGEERAKGNILERFSAQQFPDLHSELNLSSLELGDSALYFCASSVESGSYEQYFGPGTRLTVT.

There are many counts of this clonotype. The genes are TRBV20-1 and TRBJ2-3, with D perhaps assigned TRBD1 or TRBD2 (6 bases each). CDR1 is DFQATT, CDR2 SNEGSKA, per germline (reference sequence). V lost 1 base and J 0 bases, leaving 8 bases between the germline ends. This CDR3 has 14 residues. In DNA, the CDR3 is TGCAGTGCTAGAGTAGGGGGGAGCACAGATACGCAGTATTTT. As protein: CSARVGGSTDTQYF.

At least ten counts were recorded for this clonotype. This chain uses TRBV24-1 with TRBJ2-7; D not certain. This CDR3 comprises 15 residues. Per the germline V gene, CDR1 is KGHDR and CDR2 is SFDVKD. V dropped 4 bases and J dropped 9 bases, with 21 bases sitting between them. The CDR3 spells CATSDRTRARSVQYF. The CDR3 nucleotides read TGTGCCACCAGTGACCGAACTCGGGCCCGCTCGGTGCAGTACTTC.

The sample holds many counts of this clonotype. The J gene is TRBJ1-5, the V gene TRBV6-2 or TRBV6-3; D is uncertain. The V end was cut by 6 bases, the J end by 0 bases, with 12 bases between. The V gene's germline CDR1 is MNHEY and CDR2 SVGEGT. The CDR3 runs to 15 residues. This chain's CDR3 is CASSSDGYSNQPQHF. The CDR3 DNA follows: TGTGCCAGCAGCTCCGACGGTTATAGCAATCAGCCCCAGCATTTT.

The chain is built from TRBV7-8 and TRBJ2-7; D gene unclear. In germline, CDR1 is SGHVS, CDR2 FQNEAQ. With 11 bases removed from V and 0 bases from J, the gap between germline ends came to 11 bases. This CDR3 region has 12 residues. The CDR3 loop is CAAAQSSYEQYF. The CDR3 region has the DNA TGTGCCGCCGCCCAGAGCTCCTACGAGCAGTACTTC.

The V and J genes are TRBV11-2 and TRBJ2-3; 7 bases are shared with TRBD1. CDR1 and CDR2 (germline): SGHAT, FQNNGV. The ends lost 5 bases at V and 6 bases at J; junction bases unmatched: 5. This CDR3 is built from 13 residues. CDR3 DNA: TGTGCCAGCAGCCCTTACAGGGGCGATACGCAGTATTTT. It translates to CASSPYRGDTQYF. Full variable domain (remainder filled in from reference TRBV11-2 and TRBJ2-3): EAGVAQSPRYKIIEKRQSVAFWCNPISGHATLYWYQQILGQGPKLLIQFQNNGVVDDSQLPKDRFSAERLKGVDSTLKIQPAKLEDSAVYLCASSPYRGDTQYFGPGTRLTVL.

This clonotype appeared many times. The chain has TRBV6-6 and TRBJ2-2; D is unclear. CDR3 length: 16 amino acids. V lost 7 bases and J 0 bases, leaving 15 bases between the germline ends. CDR1 and CDR2 (germline): MNHNY, SVGAGI (reference sequence). CDR3 loop: CASTPLGETNTGELFF. The DNA of the CDR3 is TGTGCCAGCACCCCATTAGGTGAAACGAACACCGGGGAGCTGTTTTTT.

The chain uses TRBV20-1 and TRBJ2-7; a possible D gene is TRBD1 (6 bases). From germline, CDR1 is DFQATT and CDR2 SNEGSKA (reference sequence). The CDR3 length is 13 residues. The CDR3 here is CMLPDSSSYEQYF. In nucleotides, the CDR3 is TGCATGCTACCGGACAGCTCCTCCTACGAGCAGTACTTC.